The next 19 T cell receptor beta chains were all read from a single sample in a study of persistence of HIV-infected CD4 T cells. Sequencing used immunoSEQ version 4 in survey mode. Only in-frame clones appear in the TCRdb table, and some are missing; sequencing was by immunoSEQ multiplex PCR. The data hold tens of thousands of clones, with roughly four fifths observed a single time. The stimulus was an HIV-1 Gag 15-mer peptide pool, 0.8 to 1 ug/peptide/mL. Sorted nonresponding memory CD4+ T cells were CD40L-negative, CD69-negative, CD45RO-high. These TCRs' antigens remain unknown. The specimen was CD4+ T cells sorted from PBMCs after approximately 18-hour stimulation, collected from a patient who received antiretroviral therapy. The receptors shown here come from an adult woman with HIV who was CMV-seropositive.

The gene calls are TRBV6-1 and TRBJ1-2; D is ambiguous. Germline CDR1 reads MNHNS; CDR2 reads SASEGT. Trimming took off 2 bases at V and 2 bases at J, with 3 bases between the two ends. The CDR3 loop spans 12 amino acids. The CDR3 sequence: CASSESNYGYTF. As DNA, the CDR3 is TGTGCCAGCAGTGAAAGCAACTATGGCTACACCTTC.

The chain has TRBV18 and TRBJ1-1; tentatively, D is TRBD1 (6 bases). The CDR3 extends over 16 amino acids. V lost 2 bases and J lost 5, with 18 bases in between. Germline lookup yields CDR1 KGHSH and CDR2 LQKENI. CDR3 sequence: CASSPTGGRVKTEAFF. The CDR3 bases are TGTGCCAGCTCACCAACGGGGGGCAGGGTTAAGACTGAAGCTTTCTTT.

In its sample, this clone was seen a few times. The V gene is TRBV28, the J gene TRBJ1-1; a weak D match, TRBD1 (6 bases). Germline CDR1 is MDHEN and CDR2 is SYDVKM. The CDR3 spans 14 residues. V was clipped by 5 bases and J by 3 bases, with 13 bases between them. CDR3 loop: CASSLRTAYTEAFF. In DNA, the CDR3 is TGTGCCAGCAGTCTGAGGACAGCTTACACTGAAGCTTTCTTT.

The chain uses TRBV7-8 and TRBJ1-2; 7 nucleotides match TRBD1. Germline V gene sequence: CDR1 SGHVS, CDR2 FQNEAQ. J gave up 5 bases and V 5 bases, and 14 bases lay outside the gene matches. The CDR3 covers 16 residues. The CDR3 reads CASSPEAGTAVYGYTF. Here the CDR3 DNA reads TGTGCCAGCAGCCCCGAGGCGGGGACAGCAGTTTATGGCTACACCTTC.

V and J are TRBV5-6 and TRBJ2-3; 11 nucleotides line up with TRBD2. This CDR3 has 16 amino acids. The J segment lost 2 bases and the V segment lost 4 bases, leaving 6 bases of the junction unmatched. Germline V gene lookup returns CDR1 SGHDT and CDR2 YYEEEE. The CDR3 DNA reads as TGTGCCAGCAGCCTACTAGCGGGAGAGGTCACAGATACGCAGTATTTT. Protein sequence: CASSLLAGEVTDTQYF.

This clone was recorded a few times. This chain connects TRBV6-5 to TRBJ1-5; D perhaps matches TRBD1 (5 bases). The CDR3 runs to 15 residues. Deletions cut 0 bases from V and 4 bases from J, with 10 bases between. CDR1 is MNHEY and CDR2 is SVGAGI in the germline V gene. This chain's CDR3 is CASSYSSQGNQPQHF. The CDR3 DNA is TGTGCCAGCAGTTACTCTAGTCAGGGAAATCAGCCCCAGCATTTT.

The table lists this clone with a count of one. This chain joins TRBV7-2 and TRBJ1-5, with D perhaps matching TRBD1 (6 bases). Germline V gene lookup returns CDR1 SGHTA and CDR2 FQGNSA. This CDR3 has 16 amino acids. V dropped 0 bases and J dropped 7 bases, with 16 bases sitting between them. CDR3 bases: TGTGCCAGCAGCTTAGCAGGGGGGGGGCTGGGACAGCCCCAGCATTTT. Translated, it gives CASSLAGGGLGQPQHF.

This chain connects TRBV27 to TRBJ2-2; weak D call: TRBD1 (5 bases). V gave up 3 bases and J gave up 5 bases, with 13 bases separating them. Germline CDR1 is MNHEY and CDR2 is SMNVEV (reference sequence). The CDR3 covers 15 residues. The CDR3 spells CASSFKGKGTGELFF. CDR3 coding DNA: TGTGCCAGCAGTTTTAAGGGGAAGGGGACCGGGGAGCTGTTTTTT.

This clone was counted a few times. The genes are TRBV15 and TRBJ2-3; 13 bases agree with TRBD2. V lost 0 bases to trimming and J lost 3 bases; unmatched junction nucleotides: 3. Germline assignment: CDR1 LNHNV and CDR2 YYDKDF (reference sequence). This CDR3 spans 17 amino acids. The CDR3 DNA reads TGTGCCACCAGCAGAGACCTGACTAGCGGGAGGACAGATACGCAGTATTTT. Its protein is CATSRDLTSGRTDTQYF.

The chain joins TRBV5-1 to TRBJ1-4; D is perhaps TRBD1 (5 bases). CDR3 size: 15 residues. From germline, CDR1 is SGHRS and CDR2 YFSETQ. V gave up 0 bases and J gave up 5 bases, with 11 bases separating them. The CDR3 reads CASSLEGTDNEKLFF. As DNA, the CDR3 is TGCGCCAGCAGCTTGGAGGGGACGGACAATGAAAAACTGTTTTTT.

This clone has more than one count but fewer than ten. V usage is TRBV9 and J usage is TRBJ1-1; D remains unclear. The germline gives CDR1 SGDLS, CDR2 YYNGEE. This CDR3 has 14 residues. With 0 bases removed from V and 8 bases from J, the gap between germline ends came to 14 bases. CDR3: CASSVDYLGGEAFF. The CDR3, as DNA: TGTGCCAGCAGCGTAGACTATTTGGGCGGGGAAGCTTTCTTT.

This rearrangement joins TRBV19 to TRBJ2-1; TRBD2 might be the D (6 bases). Germline CDR1 reads LNHDA; CDR2 reads SQIVND (reference sequence). Trimming took 0 bases from V and 7 from J, leaving 19 bases between them. The CDR3 is made up of 17 amino acids. The CDR3 loop reads CASSIEGRRQQGNEQFF. CDR3 bases: TGTGCCAGTAGTATAGAGGGGAGGCGGCAACAAGGTAATGAGCAGTTCTTC. The whole variable domain, filled in from reference TRBV19 and TRBJ2-1, reads DGGITQSPKYLFRKEGQNVTLSCEQNLNHDAMYWYRQDPGQGLRLIYYSQIVNDFQKGDIAEGYSVSREKKESFPLTVTSAQKNPTAFYLCASSIEGRRQQGNEQFFGPGTRLTVL.

The gene calls are TRBV7-3 and TRBJ2-1; TRBD1 might be the D (6 bases). V lost 5 bases to trimming and J lost 0 bases, with 14 bases between them. CDR3 length: 16 residues. CDR1 SGHTA and CDR2 FQGTGA come from the germline V gene. The CDR3 coding sequence is TGTGCCAGCAGCCCTCGGGACAAGAGCTCCTACAATGAGCAGTTCTTC. Residues: CASSPRDKSSYNEQFF.

V is TRBV4-1 and J is TRBJ2-1; 11 bases agree with TRBD1. The CDR3 spans 16 residues. The V segment lost 6 bases and the J segment 7 bases; nucleotides outside the gene matches: 11. Germline V gene lookup returns CDR1 MGHRA and CDR2 YSYEKL. The CDR3, as DNA: TGCGCCAGCAGTCGGTACCGGGACAGGGGGGGTAATGAGCAGTTCTTC. It specifies CASSRYRDRGGNEQFF.

The V and J genes are TRBV15 and TRBJ1-3; D unresolved. The CDR3 length is 15 residues. V was cut by 0 bases and J by 1 base, with 7 bases left in between. CDR1 LNHNV and CDR2 YYDKDF come from the germline V gene (reference sequence). The CDR3 DNA reads as TGTGCCACCAGCAGAGATTTTGGGTCTGGAAACACCATATATTTT. Translating it yields CATSRDFGSGNTIYF.

The chain's CDR3 is CASSIRGRAKNIQYF. Here the CDR3 DNA reads TGTGCCAGTAGTATAAGGGGGCGGGCCAAAAACATTCAGTACTTC. V and J are TRBV19 and TRBJ2-4, with TRBD1 matching over 7 bases. The germline gives CDR1 LNHDA, CDR2 SQIVND (reference sequence). This CDR3 region has 15 residues. V shed 2 bases and J 1 base; nucleotides not matched to a gene: 2. Using reference TRBV19 and TRBJ2-4 for the parts outside the CDR3, the full variable domain is DGGITQSPKYLFRKEGQNVTLSCEQNLNHDAMYWYRQDPGQGLRLIYYSQIVNDFQKGDIAEGYSVSREKKESFPLTVTSAQKNPTAFYLCASSIRGRAKNIQYFGAGTRLSVL.

The chain uses TRBV9 and TRBJ2-5; 7 nucleotides match TRBD2. This CDR3 comprises 16 residues. The V gene's germline CDR1 is SGDLS and CDR2 YYNGEE. V lost 1 base to trimming and J lost 3 bases; unmatched junction nucleotides: 9. The CDR3 region is CASSVLGGRYKETQYF. The CDR3 DNA sequence: TGTGCCAGCAGCGTACTCGGCGGGAGATACAAAGAGACCCAGTACTTC.

J is TRBJ2-3 and V is TRBV4-2; TRBD1 is a possible D gene (7 bases). Per germline, CDR1 LGHNA and CDR2 YNFKEQ. Deletions cut 0 bases from V and 6 bases from J, with 19 bases between. This CDR3 region has 17 residues. The CDR3 region has the DNA TGTGCCAGCAGCCAAGATCCTCAGGGGGGCCAAGCCGATACGCAGTATTTT. Amino acid sequence: CASSQDPQGGQADTQYF.

This chain connects TRBV5-4 to TRBJ1-1; D call uncertain. The length of the CDR3 is 17 residues. Germline CDR1 and CDR2: SGHNT and YYREEE (reference sequence). V gave up 0 bases and J gave up 5 bases, with 20 bases separating them. DNA for the CDR3: TGTGCCAGCAGCTTGGCGGCAGGTGGGTCTCCGACTACTGAAGCTTTCTTT. Translation gives CASSLAAGGSPTTEAFF.